This T cell receptor (beta chain) was documented in a study of a mutant IDH1 vaccine in newly diagnosed glioma. Looking at the study overall: Previous care, which was radiotherapy, temozolomide, or both, most often involved both.

Comments on this clone: The antigen remains undetermined.

Sequenced by immunoSEQ multiplex PCR; TCRdb stores in-frame clones only, minus some. The sample records 70,000 to 100,000 clones, around 90% being singletons. Germline V CDR1 and CDR2: SGHTA, FQGTGA. The CDR3 length is 14 residues. V was pared by 1 base and J by 4 bases, with 8 bases between. Sample time point: week 5, during vaccination. It was 300 ug of mutant IDH1 20-mer peptide that made up each vaccine dose, given with topical imiquimod. The chain joins TRBV7-3 to TRBJ2-1, with D hard to call. The sequence came from a woman in her 50s with glioma. Sequencing was performed on PBMCs, taken from a glioma patient whose treatment included an IDH1 peptide vaccine. The CDR3 protein is CASSLRVDYNEQFF. The CDR3 coding sequence is TGTGCCAGCAGCTTAAGGGTAGATTACAATGAGCAGTTCTTC.